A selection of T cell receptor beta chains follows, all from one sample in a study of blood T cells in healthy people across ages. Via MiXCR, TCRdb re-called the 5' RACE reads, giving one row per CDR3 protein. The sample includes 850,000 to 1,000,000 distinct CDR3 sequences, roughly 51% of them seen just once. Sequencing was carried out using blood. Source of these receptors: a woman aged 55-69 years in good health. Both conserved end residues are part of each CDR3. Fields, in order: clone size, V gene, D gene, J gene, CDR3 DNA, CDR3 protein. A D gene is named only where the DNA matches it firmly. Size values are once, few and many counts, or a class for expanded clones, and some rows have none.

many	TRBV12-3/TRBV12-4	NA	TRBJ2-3	TGTGCCAGCAGCTTAAAAGATACGCAGTATTTT	CASSLKDTQYF
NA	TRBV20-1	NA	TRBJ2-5	TGCAGTGCTAACCTCCGGGAGCAGTACTTC	CSANLREQYF
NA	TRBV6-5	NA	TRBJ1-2	TGTGCCAGCAGTCGCACGGGTTCGGGAAACTATGGCTACACCTTC	CASSRTGSGNYGYTF
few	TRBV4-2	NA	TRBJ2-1	TGTGCCAGCAGCCAAGTAGGGGGGAACAATGAGCAGTTCTTC	CASSQVGGNNEQFF
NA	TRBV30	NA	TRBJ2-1	TGTGCCTGGAGGATCGGGTACAATGAGCAGTTCTTC	CAWRIGYNEQFF
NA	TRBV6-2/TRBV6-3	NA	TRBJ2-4	TGTGCCAGCAGTTACGGGGGGCTGATGGGGAACATTCAGTACTTC	CASSYGGLMGNIQYF
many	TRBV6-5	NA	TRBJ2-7	TGTGCCAGCAGCGGTCTCTACGAGCAGTACTTC	CASSGLYEQYF
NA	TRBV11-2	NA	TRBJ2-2	TGTGCCAGCAGCTTAAACATTAACACCGGGGAGCTGTTTTTT	CASSLNINTGELFF
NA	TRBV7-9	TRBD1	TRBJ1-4	TGTGCCAGCCGCCCGGGACAGGGGGTCGAAAAACTGTTTTTT	CASRPGQGVEKLFF
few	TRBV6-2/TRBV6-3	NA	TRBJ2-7	TGTGCCAGCAGCCGACTCGAACACTCCGGGACACGGCCCTACGAGCAGTACTTC	CASSRLEHSGTRPYEQYF
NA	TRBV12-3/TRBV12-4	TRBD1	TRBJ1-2	TGTGCCAGCAGTCCAGGGGACAGGAGGGGCTACACCTTC	CASSPGDRRGYTF
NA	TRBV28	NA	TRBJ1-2	TGTGCCAGCAGTTTTGCCGACTATGGCTACACCTTC	CASSFADYGYTF
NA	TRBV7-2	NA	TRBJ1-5	TGTGCCAGCAGCTTAATTGGAGGGGCGAGCAATCAGCCCCAGCATTTT	CASSLIGGASNQPQHF
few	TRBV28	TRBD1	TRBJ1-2	TGTGCCAGCACCATAGGGACAGCTGAAGGCTACACCTTC	CASTIGTAEGYTF
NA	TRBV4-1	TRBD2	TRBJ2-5	TGCACCAGCAGCCAGTCCGGGACTAGCGTCAAAGAGACCCAGTACTTC	CTSSQSGTSVKETQYF
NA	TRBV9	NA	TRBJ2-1	TGTGCCAGCAGCGTAGGGAAGGGGCAGTGGGGCAATGAGCAGTTCTTC	CASSVGKGQWGNEQFF
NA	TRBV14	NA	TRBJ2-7	TGTGCCAGCAGCCAAACCTTTAGGACAGCCTCCTACGAGCAGTACTTC	CASSQTFRTASYEQYF
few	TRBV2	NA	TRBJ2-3	NA	CASSTSFQDTYPTDTQYF
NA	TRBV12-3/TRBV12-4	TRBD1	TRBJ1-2	TGTGCCAGCAGGTCGGGACAGGGGTCTCGCTACACCTTC	CASRSGQGSRYTF
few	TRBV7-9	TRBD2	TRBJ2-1	TGTGCCAGCAGCTTACTAGCGGGGCTCAATGAGCAGTTCTTC	CASSLLAGLNEQFF
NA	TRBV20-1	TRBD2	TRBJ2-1	TGCAGTGCTAGCAGACTAGCTGGTTACAATGAGCAGTTCTTC	CSASRLAGYNEQFF
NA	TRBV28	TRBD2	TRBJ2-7	TGTGCCAGCAGCCCCCCCCTAGCGGGAGGGCTCTACGAGCAGTACTTC	CASSPPLAGGLYEQYF
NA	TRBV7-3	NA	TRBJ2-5	TGTGCCAGCAGTCCCAGACAGAATGGAGAGACCCAGTACTTC	CASSPRQNGETQYF
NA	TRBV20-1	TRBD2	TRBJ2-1	TGCAGTGCTAGGGGGACTAGCGGAACCAAAGGGAATGAGCAGTTCTTC	CSARGTSGTKGNEQFF
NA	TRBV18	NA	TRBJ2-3	TGTGCCAGCTCACCAGGCGGGGCCCCTGATACGCAGTATTTT	CASSPGGAPDTQYF
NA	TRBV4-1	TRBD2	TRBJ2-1	TGCGCCAGCAGCCCGACTAGCGGGAAATACAATGAGCAGTTCTTC	CASSPTSGKYNEQFF
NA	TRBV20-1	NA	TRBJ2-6	TGCAGTGCTAAAACCACAGGCTCTGGGGCCAACGTCCTGACTTTC	CSAKTTGSGANVLTF
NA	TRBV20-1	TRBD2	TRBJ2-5	TGCAGTGCTAGCCCGGGGGGAGGGAGTTTGGAGACCCAGTACTTC	CSASPGGGSLETQYF
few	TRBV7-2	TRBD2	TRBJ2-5	TGTGCCAGCAGCTCGGGACTAGCGGGAGACGGAGAGACCCAGTACTTC	CASSSGLAGDGETQYF
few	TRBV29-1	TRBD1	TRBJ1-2	TGCAGCGTTGACTCGACAGGGGGCTGGGGCTACACCTTC	CSVDSTGGWGYTF
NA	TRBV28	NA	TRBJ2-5	TGTGCCAGCCGGAGGTCCGGGACGGGGACCCAGTACTTC	CASRRSGTGTQYF
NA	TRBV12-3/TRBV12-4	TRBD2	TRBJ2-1	TGTGCCAGCAGAACCTTCAGCGGGGGGAATTACAATGAGCAGTTCTTC	CASRTFSGGNYNEQFF
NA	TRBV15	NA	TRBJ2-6	TGTGCCACCAGCAGAGACCTCCGACAGGCTGGGGCCAACGTCCTGACTTTC	CATSRDLRQAGANVLTF
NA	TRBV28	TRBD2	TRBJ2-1	TGTGCCAGCAGTTCCCGACCGGGACTAGCGGGAGGCAATGAGCAGTTCTTC	CASSSRPGLAGGNEQFF
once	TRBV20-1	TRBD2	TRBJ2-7	TGCAGTGCTAGAGTTGGGGGAGGGAGTTACTACGAGCAGTACTTC	CSARVGGGSYYEQYF
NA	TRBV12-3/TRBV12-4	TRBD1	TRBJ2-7	TGTGCCAGCAGGCCTACCCTGGGACAGGGTTTCAACGAGCAGTACTTC	CASRPTLGQGFNEQYF
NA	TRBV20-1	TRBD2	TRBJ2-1	TGCAGTGCTAGAGATTGGAGCGGGAGGGGATTTGAGCAGTTCTTC	CSARDWSGRGFEQFF
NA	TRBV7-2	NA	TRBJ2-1	TGTGCCAGCAGCCCGCCTCCTCAGGCGGAGCAGTTCTTC	CASSPPPQAEQFF
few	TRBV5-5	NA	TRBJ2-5	TGTGCCAGCACCCCGGACAGACAAGAGACCCAGTACTTC	CASTPDRQETQYF
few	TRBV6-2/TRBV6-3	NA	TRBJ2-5	TGTGCCAGCGGGGGAGGACGGATGGCGACCCAGTACTTC	CASGGGRMATQYF
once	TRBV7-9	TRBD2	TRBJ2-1	TGTGCCAGCAGCTCCGAACTAGCGGGGGCCTACAATGAGCAGTTCTTC	CASSSELAGAYNEQFF
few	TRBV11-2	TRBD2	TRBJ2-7	TGTGCCAGCAGCTTAGAACGACTAGCGATCCACGAGCAGTACTTC	CASSLERLAIHEQYF
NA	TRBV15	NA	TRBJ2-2	TGTGCCACCAGCAGAGGCGGACGGGTGAACACCGGGGAGCTGTTTTTT	CATSRGGRVNTGELFF
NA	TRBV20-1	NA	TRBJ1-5	TGCAGTGCCAGCCGGGGGATAGGGGGTCAGCCCCAGCATTTT	CSASRGIGGQPQHF
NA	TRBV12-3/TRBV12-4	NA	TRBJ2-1	TGTGCCAGCAGTTTCATCTCGGAGCAGTTCTTC	CASSFISEQFF
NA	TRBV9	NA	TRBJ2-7	TGTGCCAGCAGCCCCAGGAGCGCCATCTACGAGCAGTACTTC	CASSPRSAIYEQYF
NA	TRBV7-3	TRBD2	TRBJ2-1	TGTGCCAGCTGTGTACTAGCGGGAGGTGAGCAGTTCTTC	CASCVLAGGEQFF
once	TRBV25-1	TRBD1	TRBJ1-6	TGTGCCAGCAGTGTAAGACAGGGCGTAAATTCACCCCTCCACTTT	CASSVRQGVNSPLHF
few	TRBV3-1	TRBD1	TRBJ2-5	TGTGCCAGCAGCCACCGGACAGGGACCCAAGAGACCCAGTACTTC	CASSHRTGTQETQYF
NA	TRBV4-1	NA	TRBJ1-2	TGCGCCAGCAGCCACGAACAGGCGGGGGAAAATGGCTACACCTTC	CASSHEQAGENGYTF
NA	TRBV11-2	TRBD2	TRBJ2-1	TGTGCCAGCAGCGCGCCGGGACTAGCGAGGTACAATGAGCAGTTCTTC	CASSAPGLARYNEQFF
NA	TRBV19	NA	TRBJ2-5	TGTGCCAGTAGTATAGATGGGGGAGTGGAGACCCAGTACTTC	CASSIDGGVETQYF
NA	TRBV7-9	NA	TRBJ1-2	TGTGCCAGCAGCTCTCAAGGAGGGGTCCATGTCGGCTACACCTTC	CASSSQGGVHVGYTF
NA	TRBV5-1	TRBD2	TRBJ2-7	TGCGCCAGCAGCTACCGGGAGGACGGGTCCTACGAGCAGTACTTC	CASSYREDGSYEQYF
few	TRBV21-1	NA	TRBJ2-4	TGTGCCAGCAGCCGTCACAGGGAGGAAGACATTCAGTACTTC	CASSRHREEDIQYF